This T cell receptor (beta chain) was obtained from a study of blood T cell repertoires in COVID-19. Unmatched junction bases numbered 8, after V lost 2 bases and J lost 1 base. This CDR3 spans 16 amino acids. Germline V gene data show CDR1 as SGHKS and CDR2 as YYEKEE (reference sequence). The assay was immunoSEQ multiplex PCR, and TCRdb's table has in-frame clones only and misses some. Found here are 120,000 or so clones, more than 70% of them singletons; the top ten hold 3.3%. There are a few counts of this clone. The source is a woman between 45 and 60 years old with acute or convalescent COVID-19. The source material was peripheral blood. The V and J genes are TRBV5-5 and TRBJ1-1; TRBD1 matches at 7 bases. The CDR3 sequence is CASSLLIGTANTEAFF. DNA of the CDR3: TGTGCCAGCAGCTTACTCATTGGGACAGCGAACACTGAAGCTTTCTTT.